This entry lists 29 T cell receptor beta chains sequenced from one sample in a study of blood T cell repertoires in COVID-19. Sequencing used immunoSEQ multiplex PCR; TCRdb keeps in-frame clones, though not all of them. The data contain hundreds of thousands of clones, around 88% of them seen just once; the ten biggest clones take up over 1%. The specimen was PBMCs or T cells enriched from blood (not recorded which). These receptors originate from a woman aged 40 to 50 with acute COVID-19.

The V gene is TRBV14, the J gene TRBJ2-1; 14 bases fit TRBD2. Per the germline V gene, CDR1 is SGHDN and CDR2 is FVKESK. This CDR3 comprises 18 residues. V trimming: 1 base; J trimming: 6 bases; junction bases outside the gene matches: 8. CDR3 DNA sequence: TGTGCCAGCAGCCAAGCTCCGACTAGCGGGAGGGTCTCCAATGAGCAGTTCTTC. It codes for CASSQAPTSGRVSNEQFF.

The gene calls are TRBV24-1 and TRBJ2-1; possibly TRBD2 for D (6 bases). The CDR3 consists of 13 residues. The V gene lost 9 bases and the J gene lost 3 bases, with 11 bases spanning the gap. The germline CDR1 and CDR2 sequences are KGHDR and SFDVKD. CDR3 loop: CATGGFLYNEQFF. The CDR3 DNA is TGTGCCACCGGGGGGTTCCTCTACAATGAGCAGTTCTTC.

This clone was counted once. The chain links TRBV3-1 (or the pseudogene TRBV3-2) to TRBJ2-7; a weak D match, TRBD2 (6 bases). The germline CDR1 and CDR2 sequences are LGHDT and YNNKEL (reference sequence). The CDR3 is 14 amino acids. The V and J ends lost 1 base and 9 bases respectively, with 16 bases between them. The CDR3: CASSQVSAGAGQYF. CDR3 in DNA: TGTGCCAGCAGCCAAGTATCAGCGGGCGCTGGGCAGTACTTC.

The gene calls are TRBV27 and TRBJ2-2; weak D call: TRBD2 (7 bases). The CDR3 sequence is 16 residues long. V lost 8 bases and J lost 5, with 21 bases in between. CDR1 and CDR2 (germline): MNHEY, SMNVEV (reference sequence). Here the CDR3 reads CASGEGGSWRTGELFF. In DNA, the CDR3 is TGTGCCAGCGGGGAGGGGGGTTCGTGGCGGACCGGGGAGCTGTTTTTT.

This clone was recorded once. CDR3 sequence (DNA): TGTGCCAGCAGCCGAGACTGGGGCACAGATACGCAGTATTTT. Amino acid sequence: CASSRDWGTDTQYF. The J gene is TRBJ2-3, the V gene TRBV7-9; D ambiguous. Germline-derived CDR1 and CDR2 are SEHNR and FQNEAQ (reference sequence). V lost 5 bases to trimming and J lost 1 base, with 10 bases between them. The CDR3 contains 14 residues.

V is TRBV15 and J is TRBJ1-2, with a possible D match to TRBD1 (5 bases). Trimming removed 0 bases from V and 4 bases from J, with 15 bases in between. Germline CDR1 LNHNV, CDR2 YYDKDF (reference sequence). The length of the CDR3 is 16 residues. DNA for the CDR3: TGTGCCACCAGCAGAGATTATAATCAGGGATCCTATGGCTACACCTTC. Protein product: CATSRDYNQGSYGYTF.

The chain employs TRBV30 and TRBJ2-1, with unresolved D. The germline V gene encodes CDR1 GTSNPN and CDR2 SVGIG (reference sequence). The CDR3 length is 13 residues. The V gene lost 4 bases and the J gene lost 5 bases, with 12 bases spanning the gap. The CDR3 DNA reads TGTGCCTGGAAGGTAGCCGCTAACAATGAGCAGTTCTTC. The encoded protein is CAWKVAANNEQFF.

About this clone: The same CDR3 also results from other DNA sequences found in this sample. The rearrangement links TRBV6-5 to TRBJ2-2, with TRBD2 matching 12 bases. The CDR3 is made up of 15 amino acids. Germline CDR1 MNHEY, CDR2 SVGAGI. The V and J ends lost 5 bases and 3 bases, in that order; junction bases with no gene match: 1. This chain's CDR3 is CASSRLAGDTGELFF. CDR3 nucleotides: TGTGCCAGCAGTAGACTAGCGGGAGACACCGGGGAGCTGTTTTTT.

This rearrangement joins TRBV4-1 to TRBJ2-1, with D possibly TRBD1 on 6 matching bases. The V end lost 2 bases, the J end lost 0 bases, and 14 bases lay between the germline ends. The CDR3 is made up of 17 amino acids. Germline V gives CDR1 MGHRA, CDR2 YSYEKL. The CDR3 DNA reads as TGCGCCAGCAGCCAAAGTCAGACAGGAAGCTCCTACAATGAGCAGTTCTTC. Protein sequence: CASSQSQTGSSYNEQFF.

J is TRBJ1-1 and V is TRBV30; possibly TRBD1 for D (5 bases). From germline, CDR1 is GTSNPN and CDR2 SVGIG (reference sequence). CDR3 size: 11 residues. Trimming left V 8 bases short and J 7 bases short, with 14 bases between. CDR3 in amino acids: CAGLEGYEAFF. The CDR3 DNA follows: TGTGCCGGATTGGAGGGGTATGAAGCTTTCTTT.

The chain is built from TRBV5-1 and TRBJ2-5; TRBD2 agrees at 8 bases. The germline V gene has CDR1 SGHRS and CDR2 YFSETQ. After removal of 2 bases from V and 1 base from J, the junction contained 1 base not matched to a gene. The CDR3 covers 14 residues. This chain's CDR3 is CASSLTSGQETQYF. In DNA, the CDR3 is TGCGCCAGCAGCTTAACTAGCGGCCAAGAGACCCAGTACTTC.

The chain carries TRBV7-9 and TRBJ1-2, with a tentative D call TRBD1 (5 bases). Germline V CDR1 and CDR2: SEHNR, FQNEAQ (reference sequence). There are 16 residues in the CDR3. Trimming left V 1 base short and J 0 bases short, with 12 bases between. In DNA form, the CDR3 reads TGTGCCAGCAGCTTAGTCGGGACTGAGGCTAACTATGGCTACACCTTC. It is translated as CASSLVGTEANYGYTF. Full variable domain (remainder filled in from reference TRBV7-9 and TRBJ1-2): DTGVSQNPRHKITKRGQNVTFRCDPISEHNRLYWYRQTLGQGPEFLTYFQNEAQLEKSRLLSDRFSAERPKGSFSTLEIQRTEQGDSAMYLCASSLVGTEANYGYTFGSGTRLTVV.

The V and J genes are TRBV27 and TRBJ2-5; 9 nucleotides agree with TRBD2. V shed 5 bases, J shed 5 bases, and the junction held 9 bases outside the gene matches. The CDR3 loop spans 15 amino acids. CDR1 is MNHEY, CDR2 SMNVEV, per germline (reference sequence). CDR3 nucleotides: TGTGCCAGCAGTCCGCGGGGGGGGAGGTCCGAGACCCAGTACTTC. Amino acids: CASSPRGGRSETQYF.

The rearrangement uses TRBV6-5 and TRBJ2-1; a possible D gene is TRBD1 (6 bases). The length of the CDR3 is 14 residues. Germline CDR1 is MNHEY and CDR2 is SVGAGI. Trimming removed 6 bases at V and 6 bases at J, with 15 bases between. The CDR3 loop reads CASSLDRGANEQFF. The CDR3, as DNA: TGTGCCAGCAGCCTGGACAGAGGGGCCAATGAGCAGTTCTTC.

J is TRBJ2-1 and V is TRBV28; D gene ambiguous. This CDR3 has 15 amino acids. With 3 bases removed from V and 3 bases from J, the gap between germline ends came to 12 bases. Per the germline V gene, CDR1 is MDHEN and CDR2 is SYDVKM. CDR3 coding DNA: TGTGCCAGCAGTTTTCCGGGTTCGGGCTACAATGAGCAGTTCTTC. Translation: CASSFPGSGYNEQFF.

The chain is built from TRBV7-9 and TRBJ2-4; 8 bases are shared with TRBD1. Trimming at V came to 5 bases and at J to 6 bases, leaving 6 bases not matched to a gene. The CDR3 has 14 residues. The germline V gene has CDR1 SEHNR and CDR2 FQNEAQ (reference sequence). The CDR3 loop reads CASSLQGERNIQYF. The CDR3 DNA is TGTGCCAGCAGCCTACAGGGGGAGAGAAACATTCAGTACTTC.

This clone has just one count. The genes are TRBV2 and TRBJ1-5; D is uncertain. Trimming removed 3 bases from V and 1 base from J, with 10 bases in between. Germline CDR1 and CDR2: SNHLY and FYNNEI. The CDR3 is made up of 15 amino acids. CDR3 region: CASSDFSSSNQPQHF. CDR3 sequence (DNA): TGTGCCAGCAGTGATTTCTCTTCGAGCAATCAGCCCCAGCATTTT.

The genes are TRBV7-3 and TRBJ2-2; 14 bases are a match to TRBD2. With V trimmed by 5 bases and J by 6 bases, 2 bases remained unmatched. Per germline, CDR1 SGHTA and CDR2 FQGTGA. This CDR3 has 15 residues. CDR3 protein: CASSVGLAGAGELFF. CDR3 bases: TGTGCCAGCAGCGTGGGACTAGCGGGAGCCGGGGAGCTGTTTTTT.

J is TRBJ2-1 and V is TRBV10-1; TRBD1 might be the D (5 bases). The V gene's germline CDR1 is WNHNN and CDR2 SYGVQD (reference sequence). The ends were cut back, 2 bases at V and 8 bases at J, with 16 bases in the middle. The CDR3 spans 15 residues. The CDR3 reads CASSEVGPSWHEQFF. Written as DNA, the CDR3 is TGCGCCAGCAGTGAGGTGGGGCCGAGTTGGCATGAGCAGTTCTTC.

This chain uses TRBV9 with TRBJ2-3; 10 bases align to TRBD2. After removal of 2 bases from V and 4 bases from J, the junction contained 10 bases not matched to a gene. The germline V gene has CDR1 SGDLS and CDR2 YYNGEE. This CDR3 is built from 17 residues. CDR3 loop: CASSVSSGSWGSDTQYF. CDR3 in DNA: TGTGCCAGCAGCGTGTCTAGCGGGAGCTGGGGGTCAGATACGCAGTATTTT.

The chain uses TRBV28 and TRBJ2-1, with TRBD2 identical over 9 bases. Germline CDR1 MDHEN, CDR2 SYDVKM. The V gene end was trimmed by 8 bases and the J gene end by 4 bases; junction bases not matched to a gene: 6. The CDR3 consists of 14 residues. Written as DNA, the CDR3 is TGTGCCAGCCGCGGGAGGGCCAAATACAATGAGCAGTTCTTC. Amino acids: CASRGRAKYNEQFF.

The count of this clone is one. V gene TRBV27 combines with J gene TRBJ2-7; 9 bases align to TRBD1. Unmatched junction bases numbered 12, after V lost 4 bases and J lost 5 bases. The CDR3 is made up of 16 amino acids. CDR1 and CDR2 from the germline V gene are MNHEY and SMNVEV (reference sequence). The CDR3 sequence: CASSSLLRDRAHEQYF. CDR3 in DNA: TGTGCCAGCAGTTCCCTCCTCCGGGACAGGGCACACGAGCAGTACTTC.

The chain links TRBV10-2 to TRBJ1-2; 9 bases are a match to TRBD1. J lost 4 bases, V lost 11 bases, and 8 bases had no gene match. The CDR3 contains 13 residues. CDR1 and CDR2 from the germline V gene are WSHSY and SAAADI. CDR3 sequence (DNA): TGCGCCGCTACAGGGGGCGAATCCTATGGCTACACCTTC. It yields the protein CAATGGESYGYTF.

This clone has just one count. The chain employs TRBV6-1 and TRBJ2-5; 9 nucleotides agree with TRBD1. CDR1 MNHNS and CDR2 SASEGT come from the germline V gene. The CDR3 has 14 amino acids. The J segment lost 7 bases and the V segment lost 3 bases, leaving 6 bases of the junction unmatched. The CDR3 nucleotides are TGTGCCAGCAGTGAGGACAGGGGATTGGGGACCCAGTACTTC. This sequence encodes CASSEDRGLGTQYF.

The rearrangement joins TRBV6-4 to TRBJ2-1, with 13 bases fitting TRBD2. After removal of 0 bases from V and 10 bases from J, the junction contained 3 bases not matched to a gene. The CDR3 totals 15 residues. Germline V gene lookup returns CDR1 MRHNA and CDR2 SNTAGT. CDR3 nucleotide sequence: TGTGCCAGCAGTGACTCGGGACTAGCGGGGTCCGAGCAGTTCTTC. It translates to CASSDSGLAGSEQFF.

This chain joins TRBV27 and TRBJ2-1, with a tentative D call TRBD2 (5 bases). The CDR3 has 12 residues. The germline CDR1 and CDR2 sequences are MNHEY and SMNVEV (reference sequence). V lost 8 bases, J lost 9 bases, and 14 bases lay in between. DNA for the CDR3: TGTGCCAGCGGATCTAGCACCACTGAGCAGTTCTTC. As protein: CASGSSTTEQFF.

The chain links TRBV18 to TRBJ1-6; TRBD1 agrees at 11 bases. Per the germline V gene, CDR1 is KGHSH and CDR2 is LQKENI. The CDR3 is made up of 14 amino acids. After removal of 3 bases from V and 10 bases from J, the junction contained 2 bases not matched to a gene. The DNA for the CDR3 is TGTGCCAGCTCACCGGGACAGGGGGAATCACCCCTCCACTTT. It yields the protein CASSPGQGESPLHF.

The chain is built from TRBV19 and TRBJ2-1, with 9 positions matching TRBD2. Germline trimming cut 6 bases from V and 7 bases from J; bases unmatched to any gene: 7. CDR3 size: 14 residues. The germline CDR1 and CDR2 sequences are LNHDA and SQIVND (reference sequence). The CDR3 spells CASSLNSGRNEQFF. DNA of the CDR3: TGTGCCAGTAGCCTTAATAGCGGGAGAAATGAGCAGTTCTTC.

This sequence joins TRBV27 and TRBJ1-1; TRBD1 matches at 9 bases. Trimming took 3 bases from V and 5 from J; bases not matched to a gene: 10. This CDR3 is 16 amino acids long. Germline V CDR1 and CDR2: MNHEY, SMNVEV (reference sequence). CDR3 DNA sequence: TGTGCCAGCAGTTTCGATATGGACAGGGGTAGAACTGAAGCTTTCTTT. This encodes CASSFDMDRGRTEAFF.